The sequence of this TCR beta chain was determined in a study of Graves' ophthalmopathy and Graves' hyperthyroidism. The CDR3 runs 15 residues. CDR1 is MDHEN, CDR2 SYDVKM, per germline. V gave up 6 bases and J gave up 0 bases, with 11 bases separating them. Under 3 months in duration, the ophthalmopathy in affected donors had moderate-to-severe activity, CAS ≥3 and NOSPECS ≥4. The PBMCs were taken from less than 11 ml of fresh peripheral blood. RNA transcripts provided the template for amplifying TCR beta CDR3 regions. HTBI primers were used in a first-round RT-PCR, which preceded a second-round multiplex PCR. TCRdb processed the multiplex PCR reads anew with MiXCR; each CDR3 protein has one entry. The profile shows 210,000 or so distinct CDR3 sequences, around 30% of them singletons.

The gene calls are TRBV28 and TRBJ2-2; the D is unclear. What was sequenced was peripheral blood. The receptor comes from a man in his fifties or sixties with Graves' ophthalmopathy. The CDR3 sequence: CASSHFTANTGELFF. CDR3 nucleotide sequence: TGTGCCAGCAGCCACTTCACAGCGAACACCGGGGAGCTGTTTTTT.